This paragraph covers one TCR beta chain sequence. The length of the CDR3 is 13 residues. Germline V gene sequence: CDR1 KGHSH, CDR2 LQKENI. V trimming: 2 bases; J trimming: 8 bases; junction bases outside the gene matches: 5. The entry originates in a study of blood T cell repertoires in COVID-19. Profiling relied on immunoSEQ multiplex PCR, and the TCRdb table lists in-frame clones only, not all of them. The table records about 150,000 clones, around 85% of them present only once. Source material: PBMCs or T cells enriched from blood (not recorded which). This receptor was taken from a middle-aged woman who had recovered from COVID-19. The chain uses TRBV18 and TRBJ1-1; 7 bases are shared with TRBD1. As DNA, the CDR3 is TGTGCCAGCTCACCAACCCGGGACAGAGAAGCTTTCTTT. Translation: CASSPTRDREAFF.